This T cell receptor (beta chain) comes out of a study of STAT5B mutations in CD4+ large granular lymphocyte leukemia. Germline V gene data show CDR1 as LGHNA and CDR2 as YSLEER. V gave up 0 bases and J gave up 4 bases, with 9 bases separating them. The CDR3 covers 14 residues. The table came from immunoSEQ multiplex PCR; TCRdb's copy has only in-frame clones and leaves some out. This table holds around 31,000 clones, around 70% found once. For this clone: The antigen is not known.

Study observations and caveats: 8/27 top patient clones versus 2/35 control clones were TRBV06-family. Data were not HLA-matched across samples.

Buffy coats from healthy blood donors served as controls. Sequencing was done on a sample of CD4+ T cells from blood buffy coats. The source is a human donor in good health. The chain has TRBV4-3 and TRBJ1-2; D unclear. The CDR3 here is CASSQEKGFYGYTF. The CDR3 nucleotides read TGCGCCAGCAGCCAAGAAAAGGGTTTCTATGGCTACACCTTC.